This T cell receptor (beta chain) was captured by sequencing in a study of follicular helper T cells after annual influenza vaccination. Study-level points and caveats: ICOS-CD38- cTfh most often held earlier Day 7 ICOS+CD38+ clones. Each annual vaccination recalled recurring oligoclonal ICOS+CD38+ cTfh clonotypes.

About this clone itself: Antigen unknown.

The sample's time point: 2014-2015 season, pre-vaccination. Sorted cTfh were non-naive CD4+CXCR5+PD-1+, either ICOS+CD38+ or ICOS-CD38-. The repertoire was sequenced with immunoSEQ multiplex PCR; TCRdb's copy has only in-frame clones and lacks some. Counted here are some 8,200 clones, 82% occurring once; the ten biggest clones make up approximately 1.1%. The starting material was CXCR5+ CD38- circulating T follicular helper cells from blood, obtained on the day of influenza vaccination. The subset here: circulating Tfh, non-naive CD4+CXCR5+PD-1+ (ICOS+CD38+ or ICOS-CD38-). The clonotype originates from an adult who received the influenza vaccine.

In DNA form, the CDR3 reads TGTGCCAGTAGTCCCCGACAGACTGAAGCTTTCTTT. Translation: CASSPRQTEAFF. The chain recombines TRBV19 with TRBJ1-1, with D tentatively TRBD1 (5 bases). Trimming removed 5 bases at V and 5 bases at J, with 9 bases between. The CDR3 totals 12 residues. CDR1 LNHDA and CDR2 SQIVND come from the germline V gene (reference sequence).